Presented here are 13 T cell receptor beta chains from one specimen sequenced in a study of cytomegalovirus exposure and HLA in healthy donors. PCR primers comprised 60 Vbeta and 13 Jbeta primers. Assay: immunoSEQ multiplex PCR; the TCRdb copy retains only in-frame clones and omits some. The data contain about 140,000 clones, roughly 80% of them singletons. Sequenced input: PBMCs. The receptors were gathered from a female donor in good health and CMV-seronegative.

The rearrangement uses TRBV10-1 and TRBJ2-1, with 8 nucleotides matching TRBD2. This CDR3 comprises 15 residues. Germline CDR1 WNHNN, CDR2 SYGVQD (reference sequence). The ends lost 4 bases at V and 1 base at J; junction bases unmatched: 3. The CDR3 spells CASSGTSGSYNEQFF. CDR3 nucleotide sequence: TGCGCCAGCAGTGGCACTAGCGGATCCTACAATGAGCAGTTCTTC.

The chain is built from TRBV9 and TRBJ2-3; 7 bases agree with TRBD1. Germline V gene sequence: CDR1 SGDLS, CDR2 YYNGEE. This CDR3 is built from 14 residues. V dropped 2 bases and J dropped 5; count of bases not matched to a gene: 5. CDR3 in amino acids: CASSVRQGQDTQYF. CDR3 nucleotides: TGTGCCAGCAGCGTCAGACAGGGTCAAGATACGCAGTATTTT.

This chain connects TRBV29-1 to TRBJ2-1; D perhaps matches TRBD1 (6 bases). Germline loops: CDR1 SQVTM, CDR2 ANQGSEA. Trimming cost V 7 bases and J 5 bases, with 12 bases left between them. The CDR3 contains 12 residues. The CDR3 nucleotides are TGCAGCGCGGACGGGACACACAATGAGCAGTTCTTC. Its translation is CSADGTHNEQFF.

The chain couples TRBV6-1 to TRBJ2-1; 12 bases agree with TRBD2. This CDR3 is built from 15 residues. J was trimmed by 4 bases and V by 5 bases; bases with no gene match: 3. Germline V lookup: CDR1 MNHNS, CDR2 SASEGT. The CDR3 sequence is CASSRTSGTYNEQFF. Written as DNA, the CDR3 is TGTGCCAGCAGTCGGACTAGCGGGACGTACAATGAGCAGTTCTTC.

CDR3: CASSSTTGTGREQFF. The DNA of the CDR3 is TGTGCCAGCAGCTCAACAACCGGGACAGGGCGTGAGCAGTTCTTC. The gene calls are TRBV5-8 and TRBJ2-1, with TRBD1 matching 9 bases. V trimming: 3 bases; J trimming: 9 bases; junction bases outside the gene matches: 10. Looked up from germline, CDR1 is SGHTS and CDR2 is YDEGEE. The CDR3 has 15 residues. Variable domain in full (rest from reference TRBV5-8 and TRBJ2-1): EAGVTQSPTHLIKTRGQQATLRCSPISGHTSVYWYQQALGLGLQFLLWYDEGEERNRGNFPPRFSGRQFPNYSSELNVNALELEDSALYLCASSSTTGTGREQFFGPGTRLTVL.

The V call is TRBV18, the J call TRBJ1-4; the match to TRBD1 covers 8 bases. With V trimmed by 3 bases and J by 5 bases, 2 bases remained unmatched. Germline V gene data show CDR1 as KGHSH and CDR2 as LQKENI. The CDR3 length is 14 residues. CDR3 region: CASSPGQDNEKLFF. CDR3 coding DNA: TGTGCCAGCTCACCGGGACAGGACAATGAAAAACTGTTTTTT.

The chain employs TRBV2 and TRBJ2-5, with 8 positions matching TRBD1. The CDR3 totals 14 residues. With V trimmed by 7 bases and J by 4 bases, 8 bases remained unmatched. Germline CDR1 is SNHLY and CDR2 is FYNNEI. The CDR3 DNA reads as TGTGCCAGCAAGGCCGGACAGGGCCCAGAGACCCAGTACTTC. Its protein is CASKAGQGPETQYF.

The chain has TRBV7-2 and TRBJ2-7; D remains ambiguous. This CDR3 contains 15 residues. Germline V gene lookup returns CDR1 SGHTA and CDR2 FQGNSA. The V end lost 0 bases, the J end lost 2 bases, and 11 bases lay between the germline ends. As DNA, the CDR3 is TGTGCCAGCAGCTTAGCTGGAGACGGCACCTACGAGCAGTACTTC. This codes for CASSLAGDGTYEQYF. The complete variable domain, with remaining parts taken from reference TRBV7-2 and TRBJ2-7, reads GAGVSQSPSNKVTEKGKDVELRCDPISGHTALYWYRQSLGQGLEFLIYFQGNSAPDKSGLPSDRFSAERTGGSVSTLTIQRTQQEDSAVYLCASSLAGDGTYEQYFGPGTRLTVT.

The rearrangement joins TRBV11-2 to TRBJ2-1; 15 nucleotides line up with TRBD2. Germline-derived CDR1 and CDR2 are SGHAT and FQNNGV. This CDR3 comprises 15 residues. The ends lost 5 bases at V and 8 bases at J; junction bases unmatched: 4. CDR3 sequence (DNA): TGTGCCAGCAGCCCGGGACTAGCGGGAGGAGATGAGCAGTTCTTC. The encoded protein is CASSPGLAGGDEQFF.

This rearrangement joins TRBV6-5 to TRBJ2-2, with TRBD2 matching 11 bases. V lost 4 bases to trimming and J lost 2 bases; unmatched junction nucleotides: 3. The CDR3 length is 16 residues. CDR1 MNHEY and CDR2 SVGAGI come from the germline V gene. In DNA form, the CDR3 reads TGTGCCAGCAGTTGGACTAGCGGGTATAACACCGGGGAGCTGTTTTTT. Translation: CASSWTSGYNTGELFF.

The chain recombines TRBV7-9 with TRBJ2-1, with 13 bases that match TRBD2. Germline loops: CDR1 SEHNR, CDR2 FQNEAQ (reference sequence). CDR3 length: 15 residues. V dropped 3 bases and J dropped 9; count of bases not matched to a gene: 5. The CDR3 loop is CASSLTSGRTTEQFF. CDR3 nucleotides: TGTGCCAGCAGCTTGACTAGCGGGAGGACGACTGAGCAGTTCTTC.

The chain carries TRBV5-4 and TRBJ2-3, with D unclear. V was cut by 2 bases and J by 4 bases, with 5 bases left in between. This CDR3 contains 12 residues. Germline CDR1 reads SGHNT; CDR2 reads YYREEE (reference sequence). This chain's CDR3 is CASSFLSDTQYF. The CDR3 region has the DNA TGTGCCAGCAGCTTTCTGTCAGATACGCAGTATTTT.

This clone was counted only a few times. The J gene is TRBJ1-3, the V gene TRBV6-5; possible D gene TRBD1, 6 bases. Germline lookup yields CDR1 MNHEY and CDR2 SVGAGI. V was pared by 5 bases and J by 1 base, with 12 bases between. This CDR3 contains 15 residues. The CDR3 coding sequence is TGTGCCAGCAGTCCTACAGGGCTTTCTGGAAACACCATATATTTT. Translated, it gives CASSPTGLSGNTIYF.